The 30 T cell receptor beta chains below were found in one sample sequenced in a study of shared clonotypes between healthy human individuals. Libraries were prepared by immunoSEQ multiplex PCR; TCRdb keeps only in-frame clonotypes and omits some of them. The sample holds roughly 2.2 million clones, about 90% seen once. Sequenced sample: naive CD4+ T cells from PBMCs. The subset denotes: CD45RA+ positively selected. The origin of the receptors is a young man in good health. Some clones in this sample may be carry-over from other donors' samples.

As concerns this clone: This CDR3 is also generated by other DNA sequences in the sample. The CDR3 nucleotides read TGTGCCAGCAGCCTTAACACCGGGGAGCTGTTTTTT. Its protein is CASSLNTGELFF. The chain uses TRBV11-3 and TRBJ2-2, with no clear D. Germline V gives CDR1 SGHNT, CDR2 YENEEA. V lost 5 bases and J 2 bases, leaving 3 bases between the germline ends. This CDR3 spans 12 amino acids. Using reference TRBV11-3 and TRBJ2-2 for the parts outside the CDR3, the full variable domain is EAGVVQSPRYKIIEKKQPVAFWCNPISGHNTLYWYLQNLGQGPELLIRYENEEAVDDSQLPKDRFSAERLKGVDSTLKIQPAELGDSAVYLCASSLNTGELFFGEGSRLTVL.

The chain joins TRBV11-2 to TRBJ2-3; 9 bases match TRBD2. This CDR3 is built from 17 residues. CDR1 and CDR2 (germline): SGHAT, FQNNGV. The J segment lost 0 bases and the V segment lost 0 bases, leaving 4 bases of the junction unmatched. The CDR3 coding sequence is TGTGCCAGCAGCTTAGATTACACTAGCGGGAGCACAGATACGCAGTATTTT. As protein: CASSLDYTSGSTDTQYF.

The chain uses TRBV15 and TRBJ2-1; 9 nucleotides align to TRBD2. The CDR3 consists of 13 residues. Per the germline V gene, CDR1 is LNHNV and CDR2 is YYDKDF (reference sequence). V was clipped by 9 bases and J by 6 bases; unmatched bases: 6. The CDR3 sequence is CATGAGGLNEQFF. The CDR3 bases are TGTGCCACTGGGGCGGGAGGGCTCAATGAGCAGTTCTTC.

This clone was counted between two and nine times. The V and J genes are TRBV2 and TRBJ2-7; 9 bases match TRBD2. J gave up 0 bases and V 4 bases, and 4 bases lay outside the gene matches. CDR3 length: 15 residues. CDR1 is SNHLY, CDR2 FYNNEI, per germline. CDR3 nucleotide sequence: TGTGCCAGCAGTGGAAATAGCGGGGGCTCCTACGAGCAGTACTTC. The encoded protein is CASSGNSGGSYEQYF.

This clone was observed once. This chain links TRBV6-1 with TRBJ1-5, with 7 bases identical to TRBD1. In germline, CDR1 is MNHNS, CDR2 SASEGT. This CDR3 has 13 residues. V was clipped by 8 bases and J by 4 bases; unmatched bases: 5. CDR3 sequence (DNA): TGTGCCAGCGTCCCAGGGGGAAATCAGCCCCAGCATTTT. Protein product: CASVPGGNQPQHF.

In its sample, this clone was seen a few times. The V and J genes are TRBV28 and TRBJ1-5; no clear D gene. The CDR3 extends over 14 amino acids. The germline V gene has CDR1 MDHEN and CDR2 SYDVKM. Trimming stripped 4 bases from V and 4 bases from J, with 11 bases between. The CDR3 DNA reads TGTGCCAGCAGTTCGCGTCCCCCAAATCAGCCCCAGCATTTT. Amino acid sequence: CASSSRPPNQPQHF.

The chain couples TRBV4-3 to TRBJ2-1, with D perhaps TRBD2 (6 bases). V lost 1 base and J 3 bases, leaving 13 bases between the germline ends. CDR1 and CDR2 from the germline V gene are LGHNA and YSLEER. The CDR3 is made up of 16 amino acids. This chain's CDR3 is CASSQAGGKNYNEQFF. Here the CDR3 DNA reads TGCGCCAGCAGCCAAGCCGGCGGGAAGAACTACAATGAGCAGTTCTTC.

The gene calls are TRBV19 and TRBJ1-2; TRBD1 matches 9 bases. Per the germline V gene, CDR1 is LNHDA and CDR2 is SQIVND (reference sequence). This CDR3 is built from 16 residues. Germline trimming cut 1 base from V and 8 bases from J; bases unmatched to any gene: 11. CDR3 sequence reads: CASSIGSRQGVSGYTF. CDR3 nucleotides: TGTGCCAGTAGTATAGGGTCACGACAGGGGGTCAGCGGCTACACCTTC.

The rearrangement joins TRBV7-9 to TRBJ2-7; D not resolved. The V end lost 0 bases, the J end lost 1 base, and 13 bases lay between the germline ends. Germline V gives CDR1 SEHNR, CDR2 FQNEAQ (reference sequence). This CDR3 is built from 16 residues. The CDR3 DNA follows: TGTGCCAGCAGCTTAGCCCGCACAGCCCATTCCTACGAGCAGTACTTC. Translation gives CASSLARTAHSYEQYF.

The CDR3 reads CASSTLGISTDTQYF. The DNA of the CDR3 is TGTGCCAGCAGTACCTTGGGGATTAGCACAGATACGCAGTATTTT. The genes are TRBV28 and TRBJ2-3; no clear D gene. The length of the CDR3 is 15 residues. V was shortened by 5 bases and J by 0 bases, with 12 bases between the two germline ends. Germline V gives CDR1 MDHEN, CDR2 SYDVKM.

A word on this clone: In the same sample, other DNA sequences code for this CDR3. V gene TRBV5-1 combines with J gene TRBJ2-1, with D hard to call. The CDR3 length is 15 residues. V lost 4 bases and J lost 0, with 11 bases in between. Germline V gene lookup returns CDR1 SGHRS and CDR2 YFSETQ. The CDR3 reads CASSHTESSYNEQFF. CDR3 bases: TGCGCCAGCAGCCACACAGAAAGCTCCTACAATGAGCAGTTCTTC. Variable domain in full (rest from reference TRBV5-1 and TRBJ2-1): KAGVTQTPRYLIKTRGQQVTLSCSPISGHRSVSWYQQTPGQGLQFLFEYFSETQRNKGNFPGRFSGRQFSNSRSEMNVSTLELGDSALYLCASSHTESSYNEQFFGPGTRLTVL.

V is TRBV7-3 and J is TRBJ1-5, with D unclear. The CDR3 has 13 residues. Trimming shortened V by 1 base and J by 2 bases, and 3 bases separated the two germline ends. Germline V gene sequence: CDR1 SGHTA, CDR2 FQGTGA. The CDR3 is CASSLMGNQPQHF. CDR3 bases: TGTGCCAGCAGCTTAATGGGCAATCAGCCCCAGCATTTT.

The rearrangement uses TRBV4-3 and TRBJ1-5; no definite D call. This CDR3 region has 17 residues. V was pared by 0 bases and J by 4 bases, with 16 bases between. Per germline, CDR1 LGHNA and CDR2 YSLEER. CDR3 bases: TGCGCCAGCAGCCAAGATTTACGGAGGCAGTCTAATCAGCCCCAGCATTTT. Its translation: CASSQDLRRQSNQPQHF.

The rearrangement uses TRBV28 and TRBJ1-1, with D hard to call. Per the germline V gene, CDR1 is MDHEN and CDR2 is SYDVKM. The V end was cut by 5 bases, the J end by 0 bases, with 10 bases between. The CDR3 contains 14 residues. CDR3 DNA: TGTGCCAGCAGTGGCGGCCAGCTGAACACTGAAGCTTTCTTT. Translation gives CASSGGQLNTEAFF. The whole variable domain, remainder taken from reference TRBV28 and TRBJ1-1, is DVKVTQSSRYLVKRTGEKVFLECVQDMDHENMFWYRQDPGLGLRLIYFSYDVKMKEKGDIPEGYSVSREKKERFSLILESASTNQTSMYLCASSGGQLNTEAFFGQGTRLTVV.

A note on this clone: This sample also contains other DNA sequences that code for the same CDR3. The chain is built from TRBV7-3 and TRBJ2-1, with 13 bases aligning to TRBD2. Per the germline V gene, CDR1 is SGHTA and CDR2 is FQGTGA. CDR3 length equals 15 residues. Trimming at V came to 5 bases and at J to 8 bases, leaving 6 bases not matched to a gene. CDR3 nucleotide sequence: TGTGCCAGCAGCCCGGGGACTAGCGGGATAGATGAGCAGTTCTTC. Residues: CASSPGTSGIDEQFF.

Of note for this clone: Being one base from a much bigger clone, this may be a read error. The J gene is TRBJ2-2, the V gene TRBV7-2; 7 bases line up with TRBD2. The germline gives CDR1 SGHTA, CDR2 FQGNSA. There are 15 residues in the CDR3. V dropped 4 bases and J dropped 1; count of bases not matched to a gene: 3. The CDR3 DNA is TGTGCCAGCAGCTGGTCTAGCGGGAACACCGGGGAGCTGTTTTTT. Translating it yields CASSWSSGNTGELFF. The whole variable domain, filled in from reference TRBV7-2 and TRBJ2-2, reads GAGVSQSPSNKVTEKGKDVELRCDPISGHTALYWYRQSLGQGLEFLIYFQGNSAPDKSGLPSDRFSAERTGGSVSTLTIQRTQQEDSAVYLCASSWSSGNTGELFFGEGSRLTVL.

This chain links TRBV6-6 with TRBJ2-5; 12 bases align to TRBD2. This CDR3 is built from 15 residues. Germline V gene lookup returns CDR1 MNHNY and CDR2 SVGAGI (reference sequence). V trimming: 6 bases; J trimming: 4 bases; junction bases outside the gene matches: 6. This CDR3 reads CASRPGLAGRETQYF. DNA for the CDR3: TGTGCCAGCAGACCCGGACTAGCGGGACGAGAGACCCAGTACTTC.

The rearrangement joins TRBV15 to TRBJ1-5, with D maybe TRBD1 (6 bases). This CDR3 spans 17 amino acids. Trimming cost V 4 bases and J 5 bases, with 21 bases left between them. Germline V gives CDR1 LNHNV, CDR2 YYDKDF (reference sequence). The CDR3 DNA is TGTGCCACCAGCATGGCCGGACTTAGGGGGGGAGATCAGCCCCAGCATTTT. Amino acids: CATSMAGLRGGDQPQHF.

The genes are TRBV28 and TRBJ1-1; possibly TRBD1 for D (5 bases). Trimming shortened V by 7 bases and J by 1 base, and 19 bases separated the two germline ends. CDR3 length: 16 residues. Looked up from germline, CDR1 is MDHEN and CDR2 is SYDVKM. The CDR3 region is CASTPVGEGGNTEAFF. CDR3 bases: TGTGCCAGCACTCCGGTGGGGGAGGGCGGGAACACTGAAGCTTTCTTT.

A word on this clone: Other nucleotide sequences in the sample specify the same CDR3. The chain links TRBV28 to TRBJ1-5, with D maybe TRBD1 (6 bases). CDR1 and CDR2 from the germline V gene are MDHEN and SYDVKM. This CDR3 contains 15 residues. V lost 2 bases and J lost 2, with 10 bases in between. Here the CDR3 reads CASSLGGGRNQPQHF. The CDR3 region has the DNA TGTGCCAGCAGTTTAGGGGGGGGCCGCAATCAGCCCCAGCATTTT.

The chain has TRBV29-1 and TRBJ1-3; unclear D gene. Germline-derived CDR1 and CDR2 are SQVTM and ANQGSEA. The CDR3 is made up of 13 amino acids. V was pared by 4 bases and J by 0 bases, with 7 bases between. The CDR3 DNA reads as TGCAGCGTTGGACCGTTCTCTGGAAACACCATATATTTT. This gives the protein CSVGPFSGNTIYF. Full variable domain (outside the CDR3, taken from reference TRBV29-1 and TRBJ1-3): SAVISQKPSRDICQRGTSLTIQCQVDSQVTMMFWYRQQPGQSLTLIATANQGSEATYESGFVIDKFPISRPNLTFSTLTVSNMSPEDSSIYLCSVGPFSGNTIYFGEGSWLTVV.

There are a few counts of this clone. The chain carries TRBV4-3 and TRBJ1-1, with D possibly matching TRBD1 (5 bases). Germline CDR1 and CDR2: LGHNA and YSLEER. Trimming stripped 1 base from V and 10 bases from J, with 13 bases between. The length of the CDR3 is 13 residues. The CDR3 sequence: CASSQGEGLLAFF. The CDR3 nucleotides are TGCGCCAGCAGCCAAGGTGAGGGACTTTTAGCTTTCTTT.

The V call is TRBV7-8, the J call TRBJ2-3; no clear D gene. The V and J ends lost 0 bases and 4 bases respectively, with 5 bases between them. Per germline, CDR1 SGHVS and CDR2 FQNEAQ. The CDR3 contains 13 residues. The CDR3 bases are TGTGCCAGCAGCTTAGCGCGATCAGATACGCAGTATTTT. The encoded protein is CASSLARSDTQYF.

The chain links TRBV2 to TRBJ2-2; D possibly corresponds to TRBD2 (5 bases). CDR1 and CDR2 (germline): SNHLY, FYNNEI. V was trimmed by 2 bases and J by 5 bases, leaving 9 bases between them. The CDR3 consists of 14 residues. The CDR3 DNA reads TGTGCCAGCAGTGAATATAGGAGGACCGGGGAGCTGTTTTTT. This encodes CASSEYRRTGELFF.

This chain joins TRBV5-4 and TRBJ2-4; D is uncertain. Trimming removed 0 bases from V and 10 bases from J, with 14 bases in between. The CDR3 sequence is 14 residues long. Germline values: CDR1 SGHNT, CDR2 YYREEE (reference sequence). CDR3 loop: CASSLGGTFGIQYF. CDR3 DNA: TGTGCCAGCAGCTTGGGCGGTACCTTTGGGATTCAGTACTTC.

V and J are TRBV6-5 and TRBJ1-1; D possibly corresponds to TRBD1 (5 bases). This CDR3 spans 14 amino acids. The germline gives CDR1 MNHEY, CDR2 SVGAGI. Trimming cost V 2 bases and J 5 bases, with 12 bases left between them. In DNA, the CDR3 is TGTGCCAGCAGTTACGGAGGGGAGGAAACTGAAGCTTTCTTT. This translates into CASSYGGEETEAFF.

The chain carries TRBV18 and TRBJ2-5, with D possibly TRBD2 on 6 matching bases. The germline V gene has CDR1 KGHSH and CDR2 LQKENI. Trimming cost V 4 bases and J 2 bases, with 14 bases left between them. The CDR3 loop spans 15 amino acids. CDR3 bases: TGTGCCAGCTCACTTTATACTCGGGGGCAAGAGACCCAGTACTTC. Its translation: CASSLYTRGQETQYF.

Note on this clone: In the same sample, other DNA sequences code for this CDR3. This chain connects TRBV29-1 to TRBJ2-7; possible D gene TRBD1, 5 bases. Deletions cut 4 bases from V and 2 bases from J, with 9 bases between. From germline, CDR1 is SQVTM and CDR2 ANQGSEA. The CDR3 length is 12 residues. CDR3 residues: CSVVKGTYEQYF. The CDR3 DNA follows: TGCAGCGTTGTCAAGGGGACCTACGAGCAGTACTTC.

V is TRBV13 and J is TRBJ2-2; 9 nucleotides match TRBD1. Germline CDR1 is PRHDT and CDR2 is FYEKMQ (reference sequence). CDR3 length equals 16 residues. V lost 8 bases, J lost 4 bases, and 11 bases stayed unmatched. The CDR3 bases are TGTGCCAGCTTCGGTACGGGACAGGGACTCACCGGGGAGCTGTTTTTT. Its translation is CASFGTGQGLTGELFF.

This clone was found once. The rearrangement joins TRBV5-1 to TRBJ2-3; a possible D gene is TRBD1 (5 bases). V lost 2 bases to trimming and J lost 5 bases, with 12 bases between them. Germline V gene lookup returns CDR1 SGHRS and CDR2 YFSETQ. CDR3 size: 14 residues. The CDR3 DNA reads TGCGCCAGCAGCTTACTCCAGGGAATAGATACGCAGTATTTT. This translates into CASSLLQGIDTQYF.